A single sample is the source of the 9 T cell receptor beta chains below, sequenced in a study of blood T cell repertoires in COVID-19. Repertoires were generated with immunoSEQ multiplex PCR, while TCRdb's copy carries only in-frame clones and drops some. The sample includes under 250,000 clones, approximately 88% of them seen just once. Input material: PBMCs or T cells enriched from blood (not recorded which). Every receptor here comes from a young woman with acute COVID-19.

This chain connects TRBV5-5 to TRBJ1-4; TRBD1 matches at 7 bases. The length of the CDR3 is 15 residues. With 4 bases clipped from V and 8 bases from J, the junction kept 11 bases outside the gene matches. Germline V gene data show CDR1 as SGHKS and CDR2 as YYEKEE (reference sequence). The CDR3 spells CASSTLGGQPEKLFF. In DNA form, the CDR3 reads TGTGCCAGCAGCACCTTGGGGGGACAGCCCGAAAAACTGTTTTTT. Filled out from reference TRBV5-5 and TRBJ1-4, the complete variable domain reads DAGVTQSPTHLIKTRGQQVTLRCSPISGHKSVSWYQQVLGQGPQFIFQYYEKEERGRGNFPDRFSARQFPNYSSELNVNALLLGDSALYLCASSTLGGQPEKLFFGSGTQLSVL.

The CDR3 loop is CASSFTPDRAAGNTIYF. The CDR3, as DNA: TGCGCCAGCAGCTTCACCCCAGACAGGGCAGCTGGAAACACCATATATTTT. The gene calls are TRBV5-1 and TRBJ1-3, with TRBD1 matching 7 bases. Looked up from germline, CDR1 is SGHRS and CDR2 is YFSETQ. The CDR3 contains 17 residues. Losses at the gene ends were 2 bases for V and 2 bases for J; bases not matched to a gene: 10. The full variable domain, rest sourced from reference TRBV5-1 and TRBJ1-3, is KAGVTQTPRYLIKTRGQQVTLSCSPISGHRSVSWYQQTPGQGLQFLFEYFSETQRNKGNFPGRFSGRQFSNSRSEMNVSTLELGDSALYLCASSFTPDRAAGNTIYFGEGSWLTVV.

This chain uses TRBV7-2 with TRBJ1-6; 9 nucleotides agree with TRBD1. The V gene's germline CDR1 is SGHTA and CDR2 FQGNSA. The V gene end was trimmed by 4 bases and the J gene end by 10 bases; junction bases not matched to a gene: 5. This CDR3 has 14 amino acids. The CDR3 sequence: CASSSGQGNSPLHF. CDR3 coding DNA: TGTGCCAGCAGCTCGGGACAGGGAAACTCACCCCTCCACTTT.

CDR3: CSVGTGASYEQYF. The CDR3 DNA sequence: TGCAGCGTTGGGACAGGGGCCTCCTACGAGCAGTACTTC. The chain couples TRBV29-1 to TRBJ2-7, with 9 bases fitting TRBD1. Trimming cost V 4 bases and J 0 bases; bases outside gene matches: 1. The CDR3 contains 13 residues. CDR1 and CDR2 from the germline V gene are SQVTM and ANQGSEA.

The chain joins TRBV27 to TRBJ2-1; TRBD1 matches at 7 bases. From germline, CDR1 is MNHEY and CDR2 SMNVEV (reference sequence). V shed 4 bases and J 5 bases; nucleotides not matched to a gene: 8. The CDR3 loop spans 15 amino acids. CDR3 loop: CASSWAGTVHNEQFF. The CDR3 region has the DNA TGTGCCAGCAGTTGGGCCGGGACAGTCCACAATGAGCAGTTCTTC.

CDR3 DNA: TGTGCCAGCAGTCCCTCCCGGACAGGATTTTGGGATACGCAGTATTTT. This codes for CASSPSRTGFWDTQYF. The rearrangement joins TRBV27 to TRBJ2-3; TRBD1 matches 7 bases. The CDR3 consists of 16 residues. Germline CDR1 is MNHEY and CDR2 is SMNVEV (reference sequence). V lost 5 bases to trimming and J lost 6 bases; unmatched junction nucleotides: 14.

J is TRBJ2-1 and V is TRBV18; 10 bases are a match to TRBD1. The CDR3 covers 17 residues. The V gene's germline CDR1 is KGHSH and CDR2 LQKENI. Trimming cost V 6 bases and J 7 bases; bases outside gene matches: 15. As DNA, the CDR3 is TGTGCCAGCTCTAAGACAGGGGGCGATCCCTCGGGGAATGAGCAGTTCTTC. Translating gives CASSKTGGDPSGNEQFF. Full variable domain (outside the CDR3, taken from reference TRBV18 and TRBJ2-1): NAGVMQNPRHLVRRRGQEARLRCSPMKGHSHVYWYRQLPEEGLKFMVYLQKENIIDESGMPKERFSAEFPKEGPSILRIQQVVRGDSAAYFCASSKTGGDPSGNEQFFGPGTRLTVL.

V gene TRBV9 combines with J gene TRBJ1-2; 9 bases are a match to TRBD1. Losses at the gene ends were 3 bases for V and 0 bases for J; bases not matched to a gene: 3. CDR3 length equals 15 residues. In germline, CDR1 is SGDLS, CDR2 YYNGEE. As DNA, the CDR3 is TGTGCCAGCAGCGCGTACAGGGGGCCTAACTATGGCTACACCTTC. It specifies CASSAYRGPNYGYTF.

The chain recombines TRBV5-4 with TRBJ1-6, with D unclear. This CDR3 is built from 15 residues. The V and J ends lost 4 bases and 10 bases respectively, with 18 bases between them. The germline CDR1 and CDR2 sequences are SGHNT and YYREEE (reference sequence). CDR3 residues: CASSRRTSGYSPLHF. The CDR3 DNA reads as TGTGCCAGCAGCAGAAGGACCAGCGGGTACTCACCCCTCCACTTT.